This record looks at one TCR beta chain sequence and its context. Germline CDR1 and CDR2: LGHNA and YNFKEQ. Trimming removed 6 bases from V and 2 bases from J, with 16 bases in between. The CDR3 runs 15 residues. The data stem from a study of T-cell memory formation after mild COVID-19. Via MiXCR, TCRdb re-called the 5' RACE reads, giving one row per CDR3 protein. The sample has almost 250,000 distinct CDR3 sequences; 15% to 19% are singletons. The V gene is TRBV4-2, the J gene TRBJ2-5; no firm D call. Material for sequencing was PBMCs or a T cell subset sorted from them (not recorded which). The sequence came from an adult woman who had mild COVID-19 (a few samples of this study predate the infection). Cell type and time point are not known. The CDR3 region is CASSPTEVEQETQYF. CDR3 DNA: TGTGCCAGCAGTCCAACGGAAGTGGAACAAGAGACCCAGTACTTC.